This passage covers 14 T cell receptor beta chains from one sample sequenced in a study of cytomegalovirus exposure and HLA in healthy donors. The PCR was carried out with 60 Vbeta primers and 13 Jbeta primers. Clones were read by immunoSEQ multiplex PCR, and TCRdb kept only the in-frame ones, dropping some. Here the sample spans roughly 190,000 clones, roughly 80% being singletons. Sequenced: PBMCs. The source is a woman aged 25 to 39 in good health and CMV-seropositive.

The rearrangement links TRBV7-9 to TRBJ2-1; D uncertain. The V end lost 3 bases, the J end lost 12 bases, and 9 bases lay between the germline ends. Germline V CDR1 and CDR2: SEHNR, FQNEAQ (reference sequence). The CDR3 contains 11 residues. This CDR3 is CASSFQSGQFF. The CDR3 DNA follows: TGTGCCAGCAGCTTTCAGTCAGGGCAGTTCTTC.

The chain recombines TRBV19 with TRBJ1-1; a weak D match, TRBD1 (6 bases). CDR1 and CDR2 from the germline V gene are LNHDA and SQIVND (reference sequence). The CDR3 is 12 amino acids. Trimming shortened V by 8 bases and J by 3 bases, and 10 bases separated the two germline ends. CDR3 in DNA: TGTGCCAGTCAGGGGATGCACACTGAAGCTTTCTTT. Its translation is CASQGMHTEAFF.

The chain combines TRBV29-1 with TRBJ1-2, with TRBD1 matching over 10 bases. This CDR3 has 13 amino acids. Germline loops: CDR1 SQVTM, CDR2 ANQGSEA. The V gene end was trimmed by 5 bases and the J gene end by 2 bases; junction bases not matched to a gene: 2. The CDR3 here is CSVLGQGNYGYTF. CDR3 sequence (DNA): TGCAGCGTTTTGGGACAGGGGAACTATGGCTACACCTTC. Together with reference TRBV29-1 and TRBJ1-2, the CDR3 gives the full variable domain: SAVISQKPSRDICQRGTSLTIQCQVDSQVTMMFWYRQQPGQSLTLIATANQGSEATYESGFVIDKFPISRPNLTFSTLTVSNMSPEDSSIYLCSVLGQGNYGYTFGSGTRLTVV.

The rearrangement links TRBV5-6 to TRBJ1-2; 7 positions match TRBD1. The germline V gene has CDR1 SGHDT and CDR2 YYEEEE. The V gene end was trimmed by 5 bases and the J gene end by 4 bases; junction bases not matched to a gene: 5. The CDR3 has 13 amino acids. Here the CDR3 reads CASSLTGSYGYTF. CDR3 nucleotides: TGTGCCAGCAGTCTGACAGGGAGCTATGGCTACACCTTC.

The chain recombines TRBV27 with TRBJ2-7, with 10 bases aligning to TRBD1. Germline loops: CDR1 MNHEY, CDR2 SMNVEV (reference sequence). CDR3 length: 15 residues. V shed 6 bases, J shed 1 base, and the junction held 6 bases outside the gene matches. DNA for the CDR3: TGTGCCAGCAGGAGACAGGGGGCGAATTCCTACGAGCAGTACTTC. Amino acid sequence: CASRRQGANSYEQYF.

The chain uses TRBV20-1 and TRBJ2-1; no reliable D call. CDR1 DFQATT and CDR2 SNEGSKA come from the germline V gene (reference sequence). V lost 1 base and J lost 8, with 6 bases in between. The CDR3 totals 11 residues. The CDR3 protein is CSARVSYEQFF. CDR3 coding DNA: TGCAGTGCTAGAGTGAGCTATGAGCAGTTCTTC.

This clone has more than one count but fewer than ten. V is TRBV28 and J is TRBJ2-7; the match to TRBD2 covers 7 bases. J lost 7 bases, V lost 8 bases, and 11 bases had no gene match. The CDR3 runs 13 residues. Germline loops: CDR1 MDHEN, CDR2 SYDVKM. The CDR3, as DNA: TGTGCCAGCCGGAGGGCGGGAGAGGGGGAGCAGTACTTC. This sequence encodes CASRRAGEGEQYF.

This clone occurred a few times. The chain recombines TRBV28 with TRBJ1-5, with no clear D. Per the germline V gene, CDR1 is MDHEN and CDR2 is SYDVKM. This CDR3 has 15 residues. Trimming removed 10 bases at V and 3 bases at J, with 19 bases between. The chain's CDR3 is CATNFKGASNQPQHF. CDR3 bases: TGTGCCACCAATTTCAAGGGAGCTTCCAATCAGCCCCAGCATTTT.

The chain combines TRBV30 with TRBJ2-7; a weak D match, TRBD1 (6 bases). Trimming pared 1 base from V and 5 bases from J, leaving 15 bases between. The CDR3 covers 14 residues. Germline CDR1 reads GTSNPN; CDR2 reads SVGIG (reference sequence). The CDR3 bases are TGTGCCTGGAGTGGTTACAGGGAAGTAGACGAGCAGTACTTC. This translates into CAWSGYREVDEQYF.

The V gene is TRBV7-2, the J gene TRBJ2-2; 7 nucleotides agree with TRBD1. This CDR3 spans 16 amino acids. Germline trimming cut 1 base from V and 0 bases from J; bases unmatched to any gene: 2. From germline, CDR1 is SGHTA and CDR2 FQGNSA. CDR3 sequence: CASSLVTGTNTGELFF. The CDR3 DNA reads TGTGCCAGCAGCTTAGTGACAGGGACGAACACCGGGGAGCTGTTTTTT.

J is TRBJ2-3 and V is TRBV2; possible D gene TRBD2, 6 bases. Trimming removed 5 bases from V and 0 bases from J, with 15 bases in between. This CDR3 is built from 16 residues. Germline V gene sequence: CDR1 SNHLY, CDR2 FYNNEI. The CDR3 sequence: CASSMGLRSSTDTQYF. The CDR3 coding sequence is TGTGCCAGCAGTATGGGACTCAGATCTAGCACAGATACGCAGTATTTT.

This rearrangement joins TRBV19 to TRBJ2-2; 11 nucleotides align to TRBD2. V shed 5 bases and J 6 bases; nucleotides not matched to a gene: 14. The CDR3 is 18 residues long. The germline V gene encodes CDR1 LNHDA and CDR2 SQIVND (reference sequence). The chain's CDR3 is CASSPTSGGRGLPGELFF. As DNA, the CDR3 is TGTGCCAGTAGTCCTACTAGCGGGGGCCGGGGTCTTCCCGGGGAGCTGTTTTTT.

The CDR3 is CAWSQGPGYTF. The CDR3 DNA reads as TGTGCCTGGAGCCAGGGCCCTGGCTACACCTTC. The V and J genes are TRBV30 and TRBJ1-2, with a weak D call TRBD1 (5 bases). The V end lost 3 bases, the J end lost 7 bases, and 9 bases lay between the germline ends. The V gene's germline CDR1 is GTSNPN and CDR2 SVGIG (reference sequence). This CDR3 has 11 amino acids.

The chain uses TRBV7-2 and TRBJ2-5, with 12 bases lining up with TRBD1. With 1 base clipped from V and 6 bases from J, the junction kept 6 bases outside the gene matches. Germline assignment: CDR1 SGHTA and CDR2 FQGNSA. This CDR3 comprises 16 residues. For the CDR3, the DNA is TGTGCCAGCAGCTTAGAGGGGACAGGGGGCTTAAAGACCCAGTACTTC. Translation gives CASSLEGTGGLKTQYF.